The 18 T cell receptor beta chains below come from one sample, sequenced in a study of CD8 T cells in ankylosing spondylitis. Findings of the study overall: Blood from ankylosing spondylitis patients appeared to carry a characteristic eight-variant TCR beta motif.

MiXCR was run by TCRdb on the 5' RACE reads, yielding one entry per CDR3 protein. This table holds about 750,000 distinct CDR3 sequences, 15% to 20% found once. These TCRs are of unknown antigen specificity. The specimen sequenced was blood, either unsorted or a sorted T cell fraction (not recorded which). The origin of the receptors is a male donor with ankylosing spondylitis.

J is TRBJ2-7 and V is TRBV19, with D perhaps TRBD1 or TRBD2 (5 bases each). This CDR3 is built from 14 residues. V was clipped by 2 bases and J by 3 bases, with 11 bases between them. The germline V gene has CDR1 LNHDA and CDR2 SQIVND (reference sequence). CDR3: CASSISGTFYEQYF. The CDR3 nucleotides are TGTGCCAGTAGTATAAGTGGGACGTTCTACGAGCAGTACTTC.

The chain combines TRBV5-1 with TRBJ2-1, with 14 positions matching TRBD2. Germline CDR1 reads SGHRS; CDR2 reads YFSETQ. This CDR3 contains 15 residues. Trimming took 6 bases from V and 4 from J; bases not matched to a gene: 3. CDR3 coding DNA: TGCGCCAGCACCGGGACTAGCGGGAGTTACAATGAGCAGTTCTTC. Protein sequence: CASTGTSGSYNEQFF.

This chain joins TRBV29-1 and TRBJ2-1; 7 bases map to TRBD2. V lost 4 bases, J lost 6 bases, and 3 bases stayed unmatched. The CDR3 totals 12 residues. From germline, CDR1 is SQVTM and CDR2 ANQGSEA. CDR3 region: CSVVGGVNEQFF. The CDR3 DNA is TGCAGCGTTGTGGGGGGGGTCAATGAGCAGTTCTTC.

V usage is TRBV4-1 and J usage is TRBJ2-1, with TRBD2 matching over 8 bases. The germline gives CDR1 MGHRA, CDR2 YSYEKL. This CDR3 spans 18 amino acids. Unmatched junction bases numbered 9, after V lost 2 bases and J lost 0 bases. In nucleotides, the CDR3 is TGCGCCAGCAGCCAAAGGACCGCAGCGGGAGACTCCTACAATGAGCAGTTCTTC. It codes for CASSQRTAAGDSYNEQFF.

The gene calls are TRBV5-1 and TRBJ2-5, with TRBD1 matching 7 bases. CDR3 length equals 13 residues. CDR1 and CDR2 from the germline V gene are SGHRS and YFSETQ. V trimming: 7 bases; J trimming: 2 bases; junction bases outside the gene matches: 5. In DNA, the CDR3 is TGCGCCAGCGGGGAACAGGGGCAAGAGACCCAGTACTTC. Its translation is CASGEQGQETQYF.

This clonotype was seen a handful of times. The V and J genes are TRBV6-5 and TRBJ2-1; 11 nucleotides agree with TRBD2. Unmatched junction bases numbered 10, after V lost 4 bases and J lost 5 bases. The CDR3 is 17 residues long. From germline, CDR1 is MNHEY and CDR2 SVGAGI. CDR3 DNA sequence: TGTGCCAGCAGTTCACACTCGACTAGCGGGACGGACAATGAGCAGTTCTTC. Its translation: CASSSHSTSGTDNEQFF.

V usage is TRBV14 and J usage is TRBJ2-5; 9 bases agree with TRBD2. V gave up 3 bases and J gave up 0 bases; unmatched junction bases: 2. The CDR3 has 15 residues. Germline-derived CDR1 and CDR2 are SGHDN and FVKESK. CDR3 nucleotides: TGTGCCAGCAGCCAGGTAGCGGGAGACCAAGAGACCCAGTACTTC. Its protein is CASSQVAGDQETQYF. The full variable domain, rest sourced from reference TRBV14 and TRBJ2-5, is EAGVTQFPSHSVIEKGQTVTLRCDPISGHDNLYWYRRVMGKEIKFLLHFVKESKQDESGMPNNRFLAERTGGTYSTLKVQPAELEDSGVYFCASSQVAGDQETQYFGPGTRLLVL.

This clonotype was counted at least ten times. The genes are TRBV5-1 and TRBJ2-5; the D gene is possibly TRBD1 (6 bases). The CDR3 extends over 14 amino acids. Trimming took 3 bases from V and 2 from J, leaving 11 bases between them. CDR1 SGHRS and CDR2 YFSETQ come from the germline V gene. The CDR3 region has the DNA TGCGCCAGCAGCTCCGGGACACCACAAGAGACCCAGTACTTC. Protein: CASSSGTPQETQYF.

The rearrangement joins TRBV29-1 to TRBJ2-2; 9 bases agree with TRBD1. Germline V gene sequence: CDR1 SQVTM, CDR2 ANQGSEA. This CDR3 is built from 15 residues. V lost 6 bases and J lost 3; bases outside the gene matches: 8. CDR3 nucleotides: TGCAGCGTCGACTGGGGGACAGGGTACACCGGGGAGCTGTTTTTT. Translation gives CSVDWGTGYTGELFF.

The rearrangement uses TRBV6-1 and TRBJ2-5, with 7 bases fitting TRBD1. The ends lost 6 bases at V and 5 bases at J; junction bases unmatched: 9. The CDR3 is 14 residues long. Germline CDR1 MNHNS, CDR2 SASEGT. CDR3 DNA: TGTGCCAGCAGGAAGACAGGGCTAGGGGAGACCCAGTACTTC. This encodes CASRKTGLGETQYF.

This rearrangement joins TRBV6-5 to TRBJ1-3; 7 positions agree with TRBD1. CDR3 size: 15 residues. Per the germline V gene, CDR1 is MNHEY and CDR2 is SVGAGI. J was trimmed by 0 bases and V by 4 bases; bases with no gene match: 3. The CDR3 sequence is CASSSGQVSGNTIYF. In DNA, the CDR3 is TGTGCCAGCAGTTCCGGACAGGTCTCTGGAAACACCATATATTTT.

In its sample, this clonotype was seen a few times. The rearrangement uses TRBV4-1 and TRBJ2-1, with 8 bases identical to TRBD2. Per the germline V gene, CDR1 is MGHRA and CDR2 is YSYEKL. The junction had 8 bases not matched to a gene; V was cut back by 0 bases and J by 4 bases. The CDR3 length is 17 residues. This CDR3 reads CASSQDSAGGRYNEQFF. CDR3 bases: TGCGCCAGCAGCCAAGATTCGGCGGGGGGTCGTTACAATGAGCAGTTCTTC.

The chain uses TRBV6-2 or TRBV6-3 and TRBJ2-1; TRBD2 might be the D (5 bases). There are 13 residues in the CDR3. Per germline, CDR1 MNHEY and CDR2 SVGEGT. The V and J ends lost 2 bases and 7 bases respectively, with 9 bases between them. In DNA, the CDR3 is TGTGCCAGCAGTTACGTACGCGGGAATGAGCAGTTCTTC. This gives the protein CASSYVRGNEQFF.

The J gene is TRBJ2-7, the V gene TRBV7-9, with 9 nucleotides matching TRBD1. The V gene end was trimmed by 5 bases and the J gene end by 4 bases; junction bases not matched to a gene: 6. This CDR3 contains 14 residues. Germline lookup yields CDR1 SEHNR and CDR2 FQNEAQ (reference sequence). The CDR3: CASSRGQGVYEQYF. CDR3 nucleotides: TGTGCCAGCAGCCGGGGACAGGGCGTTTACGAGCAGTACTTC.

The gene calls are TRBV27 and TRBJ1-1; D is uncertain. This CDR3 has 14 amino acids. The germline V and J ends were trimmed by 8 bases and 4 bases, with 17 bases remaining between them. CDR1 and CDR2 from the germline V gene are MNHEY and SMNVEV (reference sequence). CDR3 region: CASPRPPRGTEAFF. The CDR3 DNA reads TGTGCCAGCCCCAGACCTCCGCGGGGCACTGAAGCTTTCTTT.

CDR3: CASSEYTSGPYEQYF. CDR3 sequence (DNA): TGTGCCAGCAGTGAATATACTAGCGGACCTTACGAGCAGTACTTC. The V and J genes are TRBV25-1 and TRBJ2-7; 8 bases are shared with TRBD2. V trimming: 0 bases; J trimming: 4 bases; junction bases outside the gene matches: 5. The CDR3 extends over 15 amino acids. Germline V gives CDR1 MGHDK, CDR2 SYGVNS.

There are a few counts of this clonotype. The chain links TRBV30 to TRBJ1-2; D perhaps matches TRBD1 (5 bases). The CDR3 sequence is 13 residues long. Trimming cost V 2 bases and J 8 bases, with 15 bases left between them. Per germline, CDR1 GTSNPN and CDR2 SVGIG (reference sequence). CDR3 sequence (DNA): TGTGCCTGGAGTCGCACAGGCTCAGGAGGCTACACCTTC. It codes for CAWSRTGSGGYTF.

This chain uses TRBV18 with TRBJ2-3, with 8 bases lining up with TRBD2. The germline V gene has CDR1 KGHSH and CDR2 LQKENI. Trimming cost V 2 bases and J 2 bases; bases outside gene matches: 3. CDR3 length: 15 amino acids. CDR3 in amino acids: CASSPLAGTTDTQYF. In DNA, the CDR3 is TGTGCCAGCTCACCATTAGCGGGGACCACAGATACGCAGTATTTT.